Following are 10 T cell receptor beta chains from one sample sequenced in a study of T cells in Graves' hyperthyroidism and ophthalmopathy. It was RNA transcripts that yielded the amplified TCR beta CDR3 regions. An initial round of RT-PCR targeting the TCR CDR3 relied on the HTBI primer set. One entry per CDR3 protein, called by TCRdb with MiXCR from the multiplex PCR reads. This table has roughly 630,000 distinct CDR3 sequences, 15% to 18% appearing once. Sequenced: blood. Receptors originate from a woman aged 25 to 39 with Graves' hyperthyroidism.

This clonotype occurred a few times. The rearrangement uses TRBV19 and TRBJ1-1, with unresolved D. Trimming took 1 base from V and 11 from J, leaving 29 bases between them. Looked up from germline, CDR1 is LNHDA and CDR2 is SQIVND (reference sequence). The CDR3 spans 18 residues. CDR3 in DNA: TGTGCCAGTAGTATAGGTCTCGGAAGATTTCTTAAGATGACGTCGGCTTTCTTT. This translates into CASSIGLGRFLKMTSAFF.

This clonotype has at least ten counts. The genes are TRBV30 and TRBJ1-1; 9 bases are a match to TRBD1. The length of the CDR3 is 14 residues. The germline V gene has CDR1 GTSNPN and CDR2 SVGIG (reference sequence). The J segment lost 7 bases and the V segment lost 2 bases, leaving 8 bases of the junction unmatched. In DNA, the CDR3 is TGTGCCTGGAGTTCGGGACAGGGACGTGTTGAAGCTTTCTTT. Protein sequence: CAWSSGQGRVEAFF.

In its sample, this clonotype was seen many times. The chain joins TRBV30 to TRBJ2-1; TRBD2 might be the D (5 bases). V lost 2 bases and J 8 bases, leaving 16 bases between the germline ends. The CDR3 has 14 residues. Per the germline V gene, CDR1 is GTSNPN and CDR2 is SVGIG (reference sequence). CDR3 in amino acids: CAWSLGIAFDEQFF. DNA for the CDR3: TGTGCCTGGAGTCTCGGGATCGCATTCGATGAGCAGTTCTTC.

The CDR3 is CASSYSPGTTLTEAFF. As DNA, the CDR3 is TGTGCCAGCAGTTACTCCCCCGGGACGACCCTAACTGAAGCTTTCTTT. This sequence joins TRBV6-5 and TRBJ1-1; weak D call: TRBD1 (5 bases). The CDR3 runs 16 residues. The V and J ends lost 0 bases and 5 bases respectively, with 16 bases between them. Germline V gene lookup returns CDR1 MNHEY and CDR2 SVGAGI.

This sequence joins TRBV7-9 and TRBJ1-5; possibly TRBD1 for D (6 bases). Germline CDR1 reads SEHNR; CDR2 reads FQNEAQ (reference sequence). The CDR3 is 18 amino acids. Trimming cost V 5 bases and J 3 bases, with 23 bases left between them. The CDR3, as DNA: TGTGCCAGCAGCCCAGGAATGACAGGCTCTGGTTCCAATCAGCCCCAGCATTTT. The encoded protein is CASSPGMTGSGSNQPQHF.

This clonotype has only a few counts. V and J are TRBV18 and TRBJ1-1; no clear D gene. V was pared by 2 bases and J by 3 bases, with 16 bases between. The CDR3 contains 16 residues. Germline CDR1 is KGHSH and CDR2 is LQKENI. The CDR3 coding sequence is TGTGCCAGCTCACCATTCAGCCCAACAACCTACACTGAAGCTTTCTTT. This translates into CASSPFSPTTYTEAFF.

The chain couples TRBV29-1 to TRBJ2-1, with TRBD2 matching over 8 bases. This CDR3 has 15 residues. The germline gives CDR1 SQVTM, CDR2 ANQGSEA. The V gene end was trimmed by 6 bases and the J gene end by 8 bases; junction bases not matched to a gene: 15. The CDR3 spells CSVAIPAGEWDEQFF. The DNA of the CDR3 is TGCAGCGTCGCTATACCAGCGGGAGAGTGGGATGAGCAGTTCTTC.

The chain joins TRBV4-2 to TRBJ2-1; 10 bases are a match to TRBD2. This CDR3 has 15 amino acids. Germline CDR1 is LGHNA and CDR2 is YNFKEQ. V shed 1 base, J shed 9 bases, and the junction held 6 bases outside the gene matches. The CDR3 region is CASSQGLAGEFEQFF. CDR3 coding DNA: TGTGCCAGCAGCCAAGGGCTAGCGGGAGAATTTGAGCAGTTCTTC.

This clonotype was detected many times. The chain employs TRBV24-1 and TRBJ1-2; 8 positions match TRBD1. Germline CDR1 KGHDR, CDR2 SFDVKD. The length of the CDR3 is 16 residues. V was pared by 5 bases and J by 4 bases, with 11 bases of the junction left unmatched. In DNA form, the CDR3 reads TGTGCCACCAGTGGCACCGGGACAGGAGGAACCTATGGCTACACCTTC. Amino acid sequence: CATSGTGTGGTYGYTF.

In its sample, this clonotype was seen a few times. This chain joins TRBV4-1 and TRBJ2-1; D is possibly TRBD2 (7 bases). Between the trimmed V and J ends, which lost 5 bases and 5 bases, there was a span of 13 bases. Germline CDR1 and CDR2: MGHRA and YSYEKL. This CDR3 is 14 amino acids long. The CDR3 region is CASSGRGGNNEQFF. The DNA of the CDR3 is TGCGCCAGCAGCGGTAGGGGGGGCAACAATGAGCAGTTCTTC.